Shown below are 5 T cell receptor beta chains from a single sample sequenced in a study of Graves' ophthalmopathy and Graves' hyperthyroidism. Amplification of the TCR beta CDR3 regions used RNA transcripts (as template). First-round RT-PCR employed HTBI primers, with a second-round multiplex PCR after it. TCRdb passed the multiplex PCR reads through MiXCR, listing each CDR3 protein once. The repertoire holds 650,000 to 800,000 distinct CDR3 sequences, with just over 40% as singletons. The sample taken for sequencing was peripheral blood. The receptor set was obtained from an adult man with Graves' ophthalmopathy.

The chain combines TRBV7-3 with TRBJ2-5; TRBD1 matches 8 bases. The CDR3 spans 12 residues. With 4 bases clipped from V and 7 bases from J, the junction kept 2 bases outside the gene matches. Per the germline V gene, CDR1 is SGHTA and CDR2 is FQGTGA. CDR3 amino acids: CASSSDRGTQYF. The CDR3, as DNA: TGTGCCAGCAGCTCTGACAGGGGGACCCAGTACTTC.

This clonotype was seen repeatedly, ten times or more. The chain uses TRBV10-3 and TRBJ2-7; possible D gene TRBD2, 6 bases. The V end was cut by 7 bases, the J end by 1 base, with 14 bases between. This CDR3 contains 14 residues. Germline CDR1 is ENHRY and CDR2 is SYGVKD. This CDR3 reads CAIMREEKSYEQYF. CDR3 DNA: TGTGCCATCATGAGGGAGGAAAAGTCCTACGAGCAGTACTTC.

This chain joins TRBV29-1 and TRBJ2-7; D is undetermined. The DNA end lines up better with TRBJ2-5; the J call may be wrong. From germline, CDR1 is SQVTM and CDR2 ANQGSEA. The CDR3 contains 11 residues. CDR3: CSVGLSETQYF. In nucleotides, the CDR3 is TGCAGCGTTGGTCTATCGGAGACCCAGTACTTC.

The DNA of the CDR3 is TGTGCCAGCAGCTTAGTAAGGACAGGATTCGCCTATGGCTACACCTTC. It yields the protein CASSLVRTGFAYGYTF. The gene calls are TRBV11-2 and TRBJ1-2; 7 bases align to TRBD1. CDR3 size: 16 residues. The J segment lost 4 bases and the V segment lost 1 base, leaving 9 bases of the junction unmatched. The germline gives CDR1 SGHAT, CDR2 FQNNGV.

On this clonotype: This sequence may be a read error, since a much larger clone differs from it by one base. V is TRBV7-7 and J is TRBJ2-2, with a tentative D call TRBD2 (6 bases). CDR1 is SSHAT and CDR2 is FNYEAQ in the germline V gene (reference sequence). The CDR3 has 15 amino acids. The CDR3 here is CASSPGVGYTGGLFF. CDR3 nucleotide sequence: TGTGCCAGCAGCCCGGGAGTCGGGTACACCGGGGGGCTGTTTTTT.